This T cell receptor beta chain is drawn from a study of T cell responses to AZD1222 COVID-19 vaccine. Study-wide points: It was only after the peak T cell response that any repertoires were sampled. Just six people given AZD1222 tested seropositive at baseline. CD4 TCRs linked to vaccination spanned spike, dominating at 160-218 and 743-854.

Concerning this clone: What it binds is unknown.

Doses given second, at about 4 or about 12 weeks, were pooled. The assay was immunoSEQ multiplex PCR, and TCRdb's table has in-frame clones only and misses some. The sample contains 98,000 or so clones, around nine tenths of which appear only once. The V gene end was trimmed by 7 bases and the J gene end by 2 bases; junction bases not matched to a gene: 7. Germline V gives CDR1 SQVTM, CDR2 ANQGSEA. This CDR3 is built from 16 residues. The chain combines TRBV29-1 with TRBJ2-1, with 14 nucleotides matching TRBD2. The sequenced sample was peripheral blood, obtained 28 days after the second AZD1222 dose. This receptor was taken from an adult who received the AZD1222 COVID-19 vaccine. For the CDR3, the DNA is TGCAGCGCCAGAAGACTAGCGGGAGGGCCCTACAATGAGCAGTTCTTC. Translation: CSARRLAGGPYNEQFF.